A single T cell receptor beta chain is shown here with its context. This entry comes from a study of shared T cell receptors in the human thymus. The data were produced by immunoSEQ multiplex PCR, yet TCRdb's version contains in-frame clones alone and is incomplete. Of 550,000 to 800,000 clones listed, approximately 83% are singletons. V was pared by 4 bases and J by 5 bases, with 10 bases of the junction left unmatched. Germline V gives CDR1 GTSNPN, CDR2 SVGIG (reference sequence). The CDR3 length is 15 residues. In addition, the sample was reused for a study of human thymus T cells. In that study: Corrective cardiac operations yielded the resected thymus tissue. V and J gene usage appeared biased in thymic and blood repertoires. Related research examined unrelated individuals and reported that their thymic repertoires overlapped highly.

This TCR was sampled from a girl in the first two years of life with a congenital heart defect. What was sequenced was thymocytes. The rearrangement joins TRBV30 to TRBJ1-4, with 7 nucleotides matching TRBD1. Here the CDR3 reads CAWKLTGPYNEKLFF. The CDR3 region has the DNA TGTGCCTGGAAGCTGACAGGGCCTTACAATGAAAAACTGTTTTTT.